This T cell receptor beta chain was recorded in a study of blood T cells in healthy people across ages. On the study more broadly: About one barcoded beta molecule per two T cells was the capture yield of template switching.

Peripheral blood, roughly 9.1 milliliters per donor, was collected. A second about 6 to 12 cycle PCR used barcoded and J-beta primers. Each cDNA molecule received a tag from a template-switch adaptor that had 12 random nucleotides. Each of the samples gave a minimum of 3 million paired-end reads that contained CDR3. TCRdb used MiXCR to reprocess the 5' RACE reads, holding one entry per CDR3 protein. Among about 1.6 million distinct CDR3 sequences listed, 30% to 40% were seen once. Germline V CDR1 and CDR2: SQVTM, ANQGSEA. Trimming took 2 bases from V and 3 from J, leaving 11 bases between them. The CDR3 has 14 residues.

The source is a woman in her twenties or thirties in good health. The sequenced material came from blood. This chain joins TRBV29-1 and TRBJ1-3, with D possibly being TRBD1 (5 bases). The CDR3 protein is CSVEWGDRGNTIYF. CDR3 DNA sequence: TGCAGCGTTGAATGGGGGGATCGTGGAAACACCATATATTTT. Full variable domain (outside the CDR3, taken from reference TRBV29-1 and TRBJ1-3): SAVISQKPSRDICQRGTSLTIQCQVDSQVTMMFWYRQQPGQSLTLIATANQGSEATYESGFVIDKFPISRPNLTFSTLTVSNMSPEDSSIYLCSVEWGDRGNTIYFGEGSWLTVV.